The clone carrying this T cell receptor (beta chain) was recorded at least ten times. What it recognizes is unknown. The CDR3 has 15 amino acids. Trimming took off 1 base at V and 4 bases at J, with 13 bases between the two ends. Germline V CDR1 and CDR2: LNHDA, SQIVND (reference sequence). The data were taken from a study of breast tumors, draining lymph nodes, adjacent tissues. Broader study findings: Tumors had less TCR diversity than lymph nodes, more than nontumor tissue. Findings are consistent with lymph node origin and intratumoral expansion of most tumor T cells.

Axillary draining lymph nodes of breast cancer patients supplied the node samples. Each CDR3 protein is one row after TCRdb ran MiXCR on the multiplex PCR reads. Here the sample spans over 150,000 distinct CDR3 sequences, approximately 30% being singletons. The TCR sequence derives from a female donor with breast cancer. Some clones in this sample may be carry-over from other donors' samples. The material sequenced was axillary lymph node tissue. V is TRBV19 and J is TRBJ1-2; possibly TRBD1 for D (6 bases). CDR3 region: CASSIGQGIPYGYTF. DNA for the CDR3: TGTGCCAGTAGTATAGGCCAGGGGATTCCCTATGGCTACACCTTC.